The 14 T cell receptor beta chains listed next were all sequenced from one sample in a study of monozygotic twins with inflammatory bowel disease. TCRdb re-analyzed the 5' RACE reads; it lists each CDR3 protein once, without DNA. Its clone listing holds about 440,000 distinct CDR3 sequences. Sequenced input: blood. The receptors originated from a human donor with ulcerative colitis or Crohn's disease, or a healthy co-twin of an affected twin (not recorded which).

The J gene is TRBJ2-5, the V gene TRBV27. CDR1 is MNHEY and CDR2 is SMNVEV in the germline V gene (reference sequence). The CDR3 length is 13 residues. The CDR3: CAGSPDGQETQYF.

V gene TRBV27 combines with J gene TRBJ1-5. Germline CDR1 MNHEY, CDR2 SMNVEV (reference sequence). CDR3 length equals 14 residues. CDR3 residues: CASSLSGENQPQHF.

The chain uses TRBV12-3 or TRBV12-4 and TRBJ1-2; TCRdb outputs TRBD1, but without DNA this stays unchecked. The length of the CDR3 is 14 residues. CDR3 protein: CASSSVGGDYGYTF.

This rearrangement joins TRBV10-3 to TRBJ2-5; TCRdb reports TRBD1, a call that lacks DNA to check it against. The CDR3 is 15 amino acids. Per the germline V gene, CDR1 is ENHRY and CDR2 is SYGVKD. Here the CDR3 reads CAISEGQGPSETQYF.

The V call is TRBV6-5, the J call TRBJ1-1; TCRdb proposes TRBD1, but this gene call is untestable without DNA. This CDR3 has 15 residues. Germline V gene sequence: CDR1 MNHEY, CDR2 SVGAGI. The CDR3 is CASSYGPPMNTEAFF.

V and J are TRBV12-3 or TRBV12-4 and TRBJ2-1; TCRdb's assignment of TRBD2 cannot be checked, as there is no DNA. This CDR3 spans 11 amino acids. CDR3 region: CASSLGAQPFF.

The chain uses TRBV3-1 and TRBJ1-2. CDR1 is LGHDT, CDR2 YNNKEL, per germline (reference sequence). The length of the CDR3 is 13 residues. CDR3 sequence reads: CASSQSGGWGYTF.

The gene calls are TRBV11-2 and TRBJ2-1; TCRdb returns TRBD2, unconfirmable since there is no DNA. Germline CDR1 SGHAT, CDR2 FQNNGV. The CDR3 sequence is 15 residues long. The CDR3 is CASSLSPGALNEQFF.

The CDR3 is CASSYDRGTEAFF. The chain carries TRBV5-1 and TRBJ1-1; TCRdb reports TRBD1, a call that lacks DNA to check it against. The length of the CDR3 is 13 residues. From germline, CDR1 is SGHRS and CDR2 YFSETQ.

The V call is TRBV20-1, the J call TRBJ2-7. CDR1 and CDR2 from the germline V gene are DFQATT and SNEGSKA (reference sequence). CDR3 length: 15 amino acids. CDR3: CSASTLGTGKNEEYF.

This rearrangement joins TRBV30 to TRBJ1-6; the TRBD1 assignment by TCRdb is unverifiable without DNA. This CDR3 is built from 14 residues. The germline gives CDR1 GTSNPN, CDR2 SVGIG (reference sequence). The CDR3 protein is CAWTPPFGGVSLHF.

V gene TRBV5-1 combines with J gene TRBJ1-2; the TRBD1 assignment by TCRdb is unverifiable without DNA. Germline V CDR1 and CDR2: SGHRS, YFSETQ. The CDR3 has 15 residues. The CDR3 here is CASSLEVQGPYGYTF.

The chain employs TRBV3-1 and TRBJ2-1; TCRdb calls TRBD1, which cannot be checked without DNA. This CDR3 has 16 residues. Germline V gene sequence: CDR1 LGHDT, CDR2 YNNKEL (reference sequence). CDR3 residues: CASSPPGGGRDNEQFF.

J is TRBJ2-3 and V is TRBV30; TCRdb indicates TRBD1, and absent DNA this call remains unverified. This CDR3 contains 12 residues. Germline V gene lookup returns CDR1 GTSNPN and CDR2 SVGIG (reference sequence). CDR3: CAWLWDQSTQYF.